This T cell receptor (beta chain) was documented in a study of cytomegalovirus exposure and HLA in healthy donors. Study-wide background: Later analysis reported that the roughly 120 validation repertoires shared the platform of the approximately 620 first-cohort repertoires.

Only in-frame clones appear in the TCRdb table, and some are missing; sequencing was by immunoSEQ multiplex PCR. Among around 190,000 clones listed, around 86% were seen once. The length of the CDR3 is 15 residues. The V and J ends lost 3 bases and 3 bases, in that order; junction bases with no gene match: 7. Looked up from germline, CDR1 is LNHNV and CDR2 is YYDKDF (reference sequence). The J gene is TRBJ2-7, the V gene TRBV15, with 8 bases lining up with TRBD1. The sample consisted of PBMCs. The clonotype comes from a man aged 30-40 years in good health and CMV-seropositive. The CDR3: CATSREDRVSYEQYF. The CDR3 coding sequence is TGTGCCACCAGCAGGGAGGACAGGGTAAGCTACGAGCAGTACTTC.